This is a list of T cell receptor beta chains from one sample in a study of blood T cell repertoires in COVID-19. TCRdb keeps only in-frame clones here, not all; method: immunoSEQ multiplex PCR. The sample consists of 150,000 to 200,000 clones, more than 70% of them appearing once. Material for sequencing was peripheral blood. The receptors were gathered from a man aged 40-49 years with active or convalescent COVID-19. The CDR3 runs from the conserved cysteine through the conserved F or W. A D gene is named only where the DNA matches it firmly. Clone size appears in some rows only: once, few, many, or a class for an expanded clone.

D: -; size: few; J: TRBJ2-5; length: 16; V: TRBV5-6; CDR3: CASSLSVAISPETQYF; DNA: TGTGCCAGCAGCTTGTCGGTCGCCATATCGCCGGAGACCCAGTACTTC
D: -; size: few; J: TRBJ2-7; length: 14; V: TRBV5-1; CDR3: CASSSQGALYEQYF; DNA: TGCGCCAGCAGCTCACAGGGAGCCCTCTACGAGCAGTACTTC
D: -; size: -; J: TRBJ1-5; length: 16; V: TRBV4-1; CDR3: CASSQGLRVGNQPQHF; DNA: TGCGCCAGCAGCCAAGGGCTGAGGGTGGGTAATCAGCCCCAGCATTTT
D: -; size: once; J: TRBJ2-5; length: 12; V: TRBV14; CDR3: CASSQNEETQYF; DNA: TGTGCCAGCAGCCAAAATGAGGAGACCCAGTACTTC
D: TRBD1; size: -; J: TRBJ1-1; length: 14; V: TRBV10-3; CDR3: CAISWTGRDTEAFF; DNA: TGTGCCATCAGTTGGACAGGGAGGGACACTGAAGCTTTCTTT
D: TRBD2; size: -; J: TRBJ2-2; length: 17; V: TRBV2; CDR3: CASTRLAGGLIKGELFF; DNA: TGTGCCAGCACCCGACTAGCGGGGGGCCTAATCAAGGGGGAGCTGTTTTTT
D: -; size: -; J: TRBJ2-2; length: 14; V: TRBV6-5; CDR3: CASSPTIYHGELFF; DNA: TGTGCCAGCAGTCCTACCATTTATCACGGGGAGCTGTTTTTT
D: TRBD2; size: -; J: TRBJ2-3; length: 17; V: TRBV5-4; CDR3: CASSLVFSGGANDTQYF; DNA: TGTGCCAGCAGCTTGGTTTTCAGCGGGGGGGCCAATGATACGCAGTATTTT
D: TRBD2; size: -; J: TRBJ2-1; length: 14; V: TRBV10-2; CDR3: CASRNSGGPNEQFF; DNA: TGCGCCAGCCGAAATAGCGGGGGACCCAATGAGCAGTTCTTC
D: TRBD1; size: few; J: TRBJ2-7; length: 14; V: TRBV2; CDR3: CASSRDRGDYEQYF; DNA: TGTGCCAGCAGCCGGGACAGGGGAGACTACGAGCAGTACTTC
D: TRBD1; size: -; J: TRBJ1-3; length: 17; V: TRBV3-1/TRBV3-2; CDR3: CASTPLGGGSSGNTIYF; DNA: TGTGCCAGCACCCCCCTAGGGGGCGGATCCTCTGGAAACACCATATATTTT
D: -; size: few; J: TRBJ1-1; length: 13; V: TRBV2; CDR3: CASSGHRNTEAFF; DNA: TGTGCCAGCAGTGGACACCGGAACACTGAAGCTTTCTTT
D: -; size: -; J: TRBJ1-3; length: 12; V: TRBV29-1; CDR3: CSQGPGGNTIYF; DNA: TGCAGTCAGGGGCCGGGGGGAAACACCATATATTTT
D: -; size: -; J: TRBJ2-1; length: 12; V: TRBV6-2/TRBV6-3; CDR3: CASSKTGNEQFF; DNA: TGTGCCAGCAGTAAGACAGGTAATGAGCAGTTCTTC
D: TRBD1; size: once; J: TRBJ2-7; length: 17; V: TRBV5-1; CDR3: CASSLEPQGDRGYEQYF; DNA: TGCGCCAGCAGCTTGGAACCCCAGGGGGACAGGGGGTACGAGCAGTACTTC
D: TRBD1; size: -; J: TRBJ1-1; length: 17; V: TRBV28; CDR3: CASSRRGGGGMNTEAFF; DNA: TGTGCCAGCAGCCGCCGAGGAGGGGGCGGTATGAACACTGAAGCTTTCTTT
D: TRBD1; size: -; J: TRBJ1-2; length: 14; V: TRBV5-4; CDR3: CASSLGQGAAGYTF; DNA: TGTGCCAGCAGCCTCGGACAGGGGGCCGCGGGCTACACCTTC
D: TRBD1; size: -; J: TRBJ1-2; length: 14; V: TRBV11-2; CDR3: CASSSTGEDYGYTF; DNA: TGTGCCAGCAGCTCAACAGGGGAGGACTATGGCTACACCTTC
D: TRBD1; size: -; J: TRBJ2-2; length: 16; V: TRBV6-2/TRBV6-3; CDR3: CASSFGQGANTGELFF; DNA: TGTGCCAGCAGTTTCGGACAGGGCGCGAACACCGGGGAGCTGTTTTTT
D: -; size: -; J: TRBJ1-3; length: 14; V: TRBV28; CDR3: CASRSPHSGNTIYF; DNA: TGTGCCAGCAGGAGCCCCCACTCTGGAAACACCATATATTTT
D: TRBD1; size: -; J: TRBJ2-3; length: 19; V: TRBV24-1; CDR3: CATSDTYRDRGFSTDTQYF; DNA: TGTGCCACCAGTGACACCTACCGGGACAGGGGGTTCAGCACAGATACGCAGTATTTT
D: -; size: few; J: TRBJ2-2; length: 14; V: TRBV27; CDR3: CASSPTSNTGELFF; DNA: TGTGCCAGCAGTCCGACTTCGAACACCGGGGAGCTGTTTTTT
D: TRBD1; size: -; J: TRBJ1-2; length: 14; V: TRBV19; CDR3: CASRDFDRAHGYTF; DNA: TGTGCCAGCCGAGACTTCGACAGGGCTCATGGCTACACCTTC
D: TRBD1; size: -; J: TRBJ1-1; length: 15; V: TRBV4-1; CDR3: CASSQGLQGANEAFF; DNA: TGCGCCAGCAGCCAAGGGCTTCAGGGGGCGAATGAAGCTTTCTTT
D: TRBD1; size: -; J: TRBJ1-1; length: 13; V: TRBV25-1; CDR3: CASARQGYTEAFF; DNA: TGTGCCAGCGCCAGACAGGGTTACACTGAAGCTTTCTTT
D: -; size: -; J: TRBJ1-2; length: 15; V: TRBV12-5; CDR3: CASGLIKLSNYGYTF; DNA: TGTGCTAGTGGTTTGATCAAACTCTCTAACTATGGCTACACCTTC
D: TRBD1; size: -; J: TRBJ1-2; length: 14; V: TRBV28; CDR3: CASSSPGTGDGYTF; DNA: TGTGCCAGCAGTTCCCCCGGGACAGGGGATGGCTACACCTTC
D: -; size: -; J: TRBJ2-5; length: 15; V: TRBV5-1; CDR3: CASSAAQGPQETQYF; DNA: TGCGCCAGCAGCGCAGCCCAGGGGCCCCAAGAGACCCAGTACTTC
D: TRBD1; size: -; J: TRBJ1-1; length: 16; V: TRBV5-1; CDR3: CASSLSAGGPNTEAFF; DNA: TGCGCCAGCAGCTTGTCGGCAGGGGGCCCCAACACTGAAGCTTTCTTT
D: -; size: -; J: TRBJ2-5; length: 15; V: TRBV15; CDR3: CATSRRRDPQETQYF; DNA: TGTGCCACCAGCAGACGTCGGGATCCACAAGAGACCCAGTACTTC
D: TRBD1; size: -; J: TRBJ1-2; length: 13; V: TRBV6-1; CDR3: CASSEIGTGLYTF; DNA: TGTGCCAGCAGTGAAATTGGGACAGGACTCTACACCTTC
D: -; size: -; J: TRBJ1-1; length: 16; V: TRBV28; CDR3: CASSSTAIQGAEGAFF; DNA: TGTGCCAGCAGTTCCACCGCCATACAGGGAGCCGAGGGAGCTTTCTTT
D: TRBD1; size: few; J: TRBJ2-7; length: 16; V: TRBV6-2/TRBV6-3; CDR3: CASSRANDRETGEQYF; DNA: TGTGCCAGCAGTCGCGCAAACGACAGGGAGACTGGAGAGCAGTACTTC
D: -; size: -; J: TRBJ2-4; length: 14; V: TRBV27; CDR3: CASSPGTSGNIQYF; DNA: TGTGCCAGCAGTCCAGGGACATCGGGAAACATTCAGTACTTC
D: -; size: -; J: TRBJ2-6; length: 15; V: TRBV6-5; CDR3: CASRNADSGANVLTF; DNA: TGTGCCAGCAGAAACGCGGACTCTGGGGCCAACGTCCTGACTTTC
D: -; size: -; J: TRBJ2-1; length: 18; V: TRBV14; CDR3: CASSPWGDRTRFYNEQFF; DNA: TGTGCCAGCAGCCCTTGGGGAGATCGGACCCGCTTCTACAATGAGCAGTTCTTC
D: TRBD1; size: -; J: TRBJ1-1; length: 14; V: TRBV5-1; CDR3: CASSSYPGGTEAFF; DNA: TGCGCCAGCAGCTCCTACCCAGGGGGCACTGAAGCTTTCTTT
D: TRBD1; size: -; J: TRBJ1-1; length: 14; V: TRBV20-1; CDR3: CSASRQGGNTEAFF; DNA: TGCAGTGCTAGTCGACAGGGAGGGAACACTGAAGCTTTCTTT
D: -; size: -; J: TRBJ1-1; length: 15; V: TRBV5-1; CDR3: CASSLRQRSNTEAFF; DNA: TGCGCCAGCAGCCTAAGACAGCGAAGTAACACTGAAGCTTTCTTT
D: -; size: once; J: TRBJ1-1; length: 11; V: TRBV19; CDR3: CASRTNTEAFF; DNA: TGTGCCAGTAGAACAAACACTGAAGCTTTCTTT
D: TRBD1; size: -; J: TRBJ1-5; length: 17; V: TRBV4-1; CDR3: CASSQDAGTGGNQPQHF; DNA: TGCGCCAGCAGCCAAGATGCCGGGACAGGGGGAAATCAGCCCCAGCATTTT
D: TRBD1; size: -; J: TRBJ1-2; length: 15; V: TRBV15; CDR3: CATRSGQLSSYGYTF; DNA: TGTGCCACCAGGTCGGGACAGCTCTCCTCCTATGGCTACACCTTC
D: TRBD1; size: -; J: TRBJ1-2; length: 13; V: TRBV4-1; CDR3: CASSQGTGDGYTF; DNA: TGCGCCAGCAGCCAGGGGACAGGGGATGGCTACACCTTC
D: -; size: -; J: TRBJ2-7; length: 15; V: TRBV5-1; CDR3: CASSLEPRRSYEQYF; DNA: TGCGCCAGCAGCTTGGAGCCCAGACGGAGCTACGAGCAGTACTTC
D: -; size: -; J: TRBJ2-1; length: 17; V: TRBV6-2/TRBV6-3; CDR3: CASSYSTYRGGYDEQFF; DNA: TGTGCCAGCAGTTACTCGACATACAGGGGAGGTTACGATGAGCAGTTCTTC
D: TRBD1; size: -; J: TRBJ1-3; length: 17; V: TRBV3-1/TRBV3-2; CDR3: CASSPRTGFGSGNTIYF; DNA: TGTGCCAGCAGCCCCCGGACAGGTTTTGGAAGTGGAAACACCATATATTTT
D: -; size: -; J: TRBJ1-2; length: 14; V: TRBV6-5; CDR3: CASSSTTGTYGYTF; DNA: TGTGCCAGCAGTTCCACTACAGGGACCTATGGCTACACCTTC
D: -; size: -; J: TRBJ1-1; length: 15; V: TRBV11-1; CDR3: CASSLGTGMALEAFF; DNA: TGTGCCAGCAGCTTAGGTACAGGGATGGCCCTTGAAGCTTTCTTT
D: -; size: -; J: TRBJ1-2; length: 19; V: TRBV7-3; CDR3: CASSLGIGGPGSANYGYTF; DNA: TGTGCCAGCAGCTTAGGGATTGGGGGCCCAGGGTCGGCGAACTATGGCTACACCTTC